The 21 T cell receptor beta chains given below trace back to one sample, sequenced in a study of shared clonotypes between healthy human individuals. The protocol was immunoSEQ multiplex PCR, while the TCRdb copy is restricted to in-frame clones and leaves out a portion. The table shows 2 million to 2.5 million clones, with approximately 95% occurring only once. Sequencing was carried out using naive CD4+ T cells sorted from blood. Subset: CD45RA+ positively selected. Receptor source: a man aged 18 to 30 in good health.

The chain has TRBV30 and TRBJ1-1, with D hard to call. The CDR3 has 13 amino acids. With 2 bases removed from V and 3 bases from J, the gap between germline ends came to 10 bases. Germline CDR1 and CDR2: GTSNPN and SVGIG (reference sequence). In nucleotides, the CDR3 is TGTGCCTGGAGTCACGGGATTGACACTGAAGCTTTCTTT. Residues: CAWSHGIDTEAFF.

As for this clone: Other DNA sequences in this sample translate to the same CDR3. The chain uses TRBV11-2 and TRBJ2-5; D is possibly TRBD2 (6 bases). V shed 5 bases and J shed 5 bases, with 12 bases lying between them. This CDR3 spans 13 amino acids. Germline V lookup: CDR1 SGHAT, CDR2 FQNNGV. As DNA, the CDR3 is TGTGCCAGCAGCCAGGGACTGGCGGAGACCCAGTACTTC. Translation: CASSQGLAETQYF.

The genes are TRBV30 and TRBJ2-2; 7 positions match TRBD1. This CDR3 spans 14 amino acids. CDR1 is GTSNPN and CDR2 is SVGIG in the germline V gene (reference sequence). V trimming: 3 bases; J trimming: 6 bases; junction bases outside the gene matches: 7. This chain's CDR3 is CAWRVAGGAGELFF. In DNA, the CDR3 is TGTGCCTGGAGAGTGGCAGGGGGTGCCGGGGAGCTGTTTTTT.

Only a few counts were recorded for this clone. V usage is TRBV28 and J usage is TRBJ1-5; 8 positions match TRBD1. Germline CDR1 reads MDHEN; CDR2 reads SYDVKM. This CDR3 is 15 amino acids long. Unmatched junction bases numbered 6, after V lost 2 bases and J lost 6 bases. This chain's CDR3 is CASSLKTGAFQPQHF. The CDR3 bases are TGTGCCAGCAGTTTAAAGACAGGGGCGTTTCAGCCCCAGCATTTT.

The rearrangement joins TRBV14 to TRBJ1-4, with D unresolved. CDR3 length: 13 amino acids. Germline V lookup: CDR1 SGHDN, CDR2 FVKESK. Trimming removed 0 bases at V and 8 bases at J, with 7 bases between. The chain's CDR3 is CASSQEMREKLFF. CDR3 DNA sequence: TGTGCCAGCAGCCAAGAAATGCGAGAAAAACTGTTTTTT.

This chain connects TRBV5-1 to TRBJ2-7; tentative D call: TRBD1 (6 bases). V shed 0 bases and J shed 7 bases, with 11 bases lying between them. The V gene's germline CDR1 is SGHRS and CDR2 YFSETQ. The CDR3 has 13 residues. CDR3: CASSLGTVWEQYF. The CDR3 DNA reads as TGCGCCAGCAGCTTGGGGACAGTCTGGGAGCAGTACTTC. Supplemented by reference TRBV5-1 and TRBJ2-7, the full variable domain reads KAGVTQTPRYLIKTRGQQVTLSCSPISGHRSVSWYQQTPGQGLQFLFEYFSETQRNKGNFPGRFSGRQFSNSRSEMNVSTLELGDSALYLCASSLGTVWEQYFGPGTRLTVT.

J is TRBJ2-3 and V is TRBV10-2; 7 bases are a match to TRBD2. The CDR3 covers 17 residues. Germline-derived CDR1 and CDR2 are WSHSY and SAAADI. The J segment lost 5 bases and the V segment lost 3 bases, leaving 14 bases of the junction unmatched. Written as DNA, the CDR3 is TGCGCCAGCAGTGAAGCGGGGCTACTAGCGATTCAAGATACGCAGTATTTT. Protein product: CASSEAGLLAIQDTQYF.

This rearrangement joins TRBV10-3 to TRBJ2-7; TRBD1 agrees at 10 bases. J gave up 3 bases and V 4 bases, and 3 bases lay outside the gene matches. This CDR3 has 14 amino acids. In germline, CDR1 is ENHRY, CDR2 SYGVKD. Written as DNA, the CDR3 is TGTGCCATCAGTGCGGGACAGGGGTTCTACGAGCAGTACTTC. The encoded protein is CAISAGQGFYEQYF.

This chain uses TRBV5-6 with TRBJ1-4; no firm D call. The V end lost 0 bases, the J end lost 5 bases, and 5 bases lay between the germline ends. This CDR3 is 13 amino acids long. Germline CDR1 is SGHDT and CDR2 is YYEEEE. CDR3: CASSLAQNEKLFF. The CDR3 DNA reads TGTGCCAGCAGCTTGGCGCAGAATGAAAAACTGTTTTTT.

This rearrangement joins TRBV5-1 to TRBJ2-4; 7 positions agree with TRBD2. V was clipped by 0 bases and J by 1 base; unmatched bases: 13. Germline-derived CDR1 and CDR2 are SGHRS and YFSETQ. This CDR3 comprises 19 residues. CDR3: CASSLGASGTTSAKNIQYF. CDR3 coding DNA: TGCGCCAGCAGCTTGGGGGCTTCAGGGACTACGTCGGCCAAAAACATTCAGTACTTC.

The CDR3 reads CASSETSRGGELFF. The CDR3 nucleotides read TGTGCCAGCAGCGAGACTAGCAGAGGCGGGGAGCTGTTTTTT. This rearrangement joins TRBV6-1 to TRBJ2-2, with TRBD2 identical over 7 bases. Trimming took 6 bases from V and 7 from J; bases not matched to a gene: 8. Looked up from germline, CDR1 is MNHNS and CDR2 is SASEGT. The CDR3 has 14 amino acids.

The CDR3 here is CASSMEVSGEQFF. The CDR3 DNA reads as TGCGCCAGCAGCATGGAGGTGTCTGGTGAGCAGTTCTTC. The genes are TRBV5-1 and TRBJ2-1; weak D call: TRBD2 (5 bases). Per the germline V gene, CDR1 is SGHRS and CDR2 is YFSETQ. V lost 4 bases, J lost 9 bases, and 14 bases lay in between. The CDR3 totals 13 residues.

The chain joins TRBV7-9 to TRBJ1-4, with D unclear. CDR1 SEHNR and CDR2 FQNEAQ come from the germline V gene (reference sequence). V lost 5 bases to trimming and J lost 0 bases, with 7 bases between them. The length of the CDR3 is 14 residues. In DNA form, the CDR3 reads TGTGCCAGCAGCCCTCCGGCAACTAATGAAAAACTGTTTTTT. Encoded protein: CASSPPATNEKLFF.

The V call is TRBV7-2, the J call TRBJ2-3, with a weak D call TRBD1 (5 bases). Germline V gives CDR1 SGHTA, CDR2 FQGNSA. This CDR3 is 15 amino acids long. Between the trimmed V and J ends, which lost 0 bases and 5 bases, there was a span of 12 bases. The CDR3 DNA reads TGTGCCAGCAGCTTAGCGGGGCTGGGGCAAGATACGCAGTATTTT. Encoded protein: CASSLAGLGQDTQYF.

This clone was found a few times. The V and J genes are TRBV5-6 and TRBJ2-2, with D unclear. Between the trimmed V and J ends, which lost 2 bases and 1 base, there was a span of 9 bases. The CDR3 totals 15 residues. Germline CDR1 reads SGHDT; CDR2 reads YYEEEE. The DNA of the CDR3 is TGTGCCAGCAGCTTAAGGACCGTGAACACCGGGGAGCTGTTTTTT. It yields the protein CASSLRTVNTGELFF.

The chain has TRBV6-1 and TRBJ2-7; D not certain. The CDR3 covers 12 residues. The germline V and J ends were trimmed by 5 bases and 3 bases, with 8 bases remaining between them. Germline CDR1 reads MNHNS; CDR2 reads SASEGT. CDR3 nucleotides: TGTGCCAGCAGTCGACTGGACTACGAGCAGTACTTC. Its translation is CASSRLDYEQYF.

The chain links TRBV2 to TRBJ2-7; D remains unclear. The CDR3 sequence is 13 residues long. V was pared by 2 bases and J by 6 bases, with 11 bases between. Germline CDR1 reads SNHLY; CDR2 reads FYNNEI. CDR3 sequence: CASSENNGREQYF. The CDR3 bases are TGTGCCAGCAGTGAAAATAACGGGCGCGAGCAGTACTTC.

The chain recombines TRBV23-1 with TRBJ2-7; 7 positions match TRBD2. TRBV23-1 is an ORF, and what it does is uncertain. The CDR3 covers 16 residues. Trimming at V came to 4 bases and at J to 2 bases, leaving 11 bases not matched to a gene. The CDR3 sequence: CASSRAGRGSTYEQYF. For the CDR3, the DNA is TGCGCCAGCAGTCGCGCCGGTCGCGGGAGTACCTACGAGCAGTACTTC.

The chain uses TRBV27 and TRBJ2-3; 12 nucleotides align to TRBD2. This CDR3 has 16 amino acids. V dropped 5 bases and J dropped 1; count of bases not matched to a gene: 4. Germline CDR1 and CDR2: MNHEY and SMNVEV (reference sequence). This CDR3 reads CASSLRLAGGTDTQYF. The CDR3 nucleotides are TGTGCCAGCAGTCTCCGACTAGCGGGGGGCACAGATACGCAGTATTTT.

The chain joins TRBV7-2 to TRBJ2-7, with D possibly being TRBD1 (6 bases). The CDR3 runs to 15 residues. The V end was cut by 1 base, the J end by 0 bases, with 10 bases between. Germline loops: CDR1 SGHTA, CDR2 FQGNSA. The CDR3 region is CASSLGSGHSYEQYF. The CDR3 bases are TGTGCCAGCAGCTTAGGGTCGGGACACTCCTACGAGCAGTACTTC.

The V and J genes are TRBV7-2 and TRBJ2-4, with D uncertain. Trimming cost V 1 base and J 5 bases, with 6 bases left between them. Germline CDR1 SGHTA, CDR2 FQGNSA. The CDR3 sequence is 13 residues long. CDR3 sequence reads: CASSLGVQNIQYF. The CDR3 DNA reads as TGTGCCAGCAGCTTAGGAGTCCAAAACATTCAGTACTTC.